These 30 T cell receptor beta chains share one sample of origin, sequenced in a study of Graves' ophthalmopathy and Graves' hyperthyroidism. Amplifying from RNA transcripts, the study obtained TCR beta CDR3 regions. An opening RT-PCR round employed HTBI primers and preceded a second-round multiplex PCR. TCRdb re-called the multiplex PCR reads through MiXCR, storing one row per CDR3 protein. The table shows over a million distinct CDR3 sequences, with 35% to 45% occurring only once. The source material was peripheral blood or thyroid tissue (not recorded which). The receptor set was obtained from an adult man with Graves' hyperthyroidism.

This clonotype was seen repeatedly, ten times or more. The gene calls are TRBV5-1 and TRBJ2-6; TRBD1 agrees at 7 bases. The CDR3 is 16 amino acids. J gave up 4 bases and V 3 bases, and 7 bases lay outside the gene matches. The germline gives CDR1 SGHRS, CDR2 YFSETQ. The CDR3 nucleotides are TGCGCCAGCAGCTCGGGACAGCTGGGGGGGGCCAACGTCCTGACTTTC. Amino acid sequence: CASSSGQLGGANVLTF.

A word on this clonotype: A much larger clone differs from this one at a single base, so this may be a read error. The gene calls are TRBV10-3 and TRBJ1-5; D remains ambiguous. This CDR3 contains 13 residues. The germline V gene has CDR1 ENHRY and CDR2 SYGVKD. The CDR3 DNA reads as TGTGCCATCGTAAAGGGATTAGGGCAGCCCCGGCATTTT. The encoded protein is CAIVKGLGQPRHF.

This clonotype has a count of ten or more. The rearrangement links TRBV6-5 to TRBJ1-2, with 8 bases aligning to TRBD1. Losses at the gene ends were 5 bases for V and 3 bases for J; bases not matched to a gene: 8. Germline V CDR1 and CDR2: MNHEY, SVGAGI. The CDR3 is 15 residues long. The CDR3 DNA follows: TGTGCCAGCAGTGGATACAGGGGGAGAGACTATGGCTACACCTTC. As protein: CASSGYRGRDYGYTF.

The CDR3 sequence: CASATGGAARLQYF. CDR3 bases: TGTGCCAGTGCGACGGGCGGGGCCGCGAGGTTGCAGTATTTT. The chain joins TRBV19 to TRBJ2-3; D is possibly TRBD2 (6 bases). The CDR3 is made up of 14 amino acids. Germline CDR1 and CDR2: LNHDA and SQIVND (reference sequence). V was clipped by 8 bases and J by 11 bases, with 23 bases between them.

The chain has TRBV29-1 and TRBJ2-5; 11 nucleotides align to TRBD2. Trimming removed 7 bases from V and 3 bases from J; junction bases left unmatched: 4. The germline gives CDR1 SQVTM, CDR2 ANQGSEA. There are 13 residues in the CDR3. The CDR3 DNA follows: TGCAGCGCTACACTAGCGGGGGAAGAGACCCAGTACTTC. This encodes CSATLAGEETQYF.

With respect to this clonotype: A much larger clone sits a single nucleotide away, making a read error possible. The chain recombines TRBV12-3 or TRBV12-4 with TRBJ2-5, with 7 bases aligning to TRBD2. The CDR3 loop spans 16 amino acids. The CDR3 here is CANSYARGGGEETQYF. As DNA, the CDR3 is TGTGCCAACAGTTACGCCCGTGGCGGGGGTGAAGAGACCCAGTACTTC.

This clonotype was observed a few times. The rearrangement uses TRBV30 and TRBJ1-1; a possible D gene is TRBD1 (5 bases). The CDR3 length is 13 residues. The germline CDR1 and CDR2 sequences are GTSNPN and SVGIG (reference sequence). V was cut by 0 bases and J by 5 bases, with 10 bases left in between. This CDR3 is CAWSVGHRTEAFF. The DNA for the CDR3 is TGTGCCTGGAGTGTGGGTCACAGGACTGAAGCTTTCTTT.

This clonotype showed up many times. The gene calls are TRBV12-3 or TRBV12-4 and TRBJ1-2; the D is unclear. CDR3 size: 14 residues. With 2 bases removed from V and 5 bases from J, the gap between germline ends came to 12 bases. The chain's CDR3 is CASSLRSQAYGYTF. The CDR3 coding sequence is TGTGCCAGCAGTTTAAGGAGCCAGGCGTATGGCTACACCTTC.

V gene TRBV10-3 combines with J gene TRBJ1-4, with 12 bases matching TRBD1. Germline V gene data show CDR1 as ENHRY and CDR2 as SYGVKD. V lost 5 bases, J lost 7 bases, and 5 bases stayed unmatched. This CDR3 region has 15 residues. In nucleotides, the CDR3 is TGTGCCATCAGTAAGGGACAGGGGGCGCGTGAAAAACTGTTTTTT. It translates to CAISKGQGAREKLFF.

In its sample, this clonotype was seen many times. V is TRBV7-6 and J is TRBJ2-5, with a weak D call TRBD1 (6 bases). Germline CDR1 reads SGHVS; CDR2 reads FNYEAQ. The CDR3 is 13 amino acids. Trimming left V 5 bases short and J 6 bases short, with 13 bases between. The CDR3 loop is CASSLDRSKTQYF. For the CDR3, the DNA is TGTGCCAGCAGCCTTGACAGGTCTAAGACCCAGTACTTC.

CDR3 DNA: TGTGCCAGTAGTATAACGGGACAGGGTACCGAGCAGTACTTC. Protein: CASSITGQGTEQYF. The chain combines TRBV19 with TRBJ2-7; TRBD1 matches 9 bases. The germline gives CDR1 LNHDA, CDR2 SQIVND (reference sequence). The V and J ends lost 2 bases and 6 bases, in that order; junction bases with no gene match: 5. This CDR3 is built from 14 residues.

This CDR3 reads CASSRPVYGYTF. The CDR3 region has the DNA TGTGCCAGCAGCCGGCCAGTCTATGGCTACACCTTC. The chain combines TRBV7-9 with TRBJ1-2; D is unclear. The CDR3 covers 12 residues. Trimming removed 5 bases at V and 4 bases at J, with 8 bases between. Per germline, CDR1 SEHNR and CDR2 FQNEAQ (reference sequence).

This clonotype was recorded at least ten times. The chain recombines TRBV29-1 with TRBJ1-1; 8 positions match TRBD1. Germline loops: CDR1 SQVTM, CDR2 ANQGSEA. The V segment lost 6 bases and the J segment 3 bases; nucleotides outside the gene matches: 15. The length of the CDR3 is 16 residues. CDR3 sequence: CSVLRQGATSYTEAFF. Here the CDR3 DNA reads TGCAGCGTGCTGCGGCAGGGGGCGACATCTTACACTGAAGCTTTCTTT.

This clonotype occurred once. The chain recombines TRBV2 with TRBJ2-5, with a possible D match to TRBD2 (7 bases). Between the trimmed V and J ends, which lost 8 bases and 4 bases, there was a span of 29 bases. Per the germline V gene, CDR1 is SNHLY and CDR2 is FYNNEI. CDR3 length: 18 amino acids. Here the CDR3 DNA reads TGTGCCAGCGTAGTTAGGCTAGCGGAACAGGGTCAGGGAGAGACCCAGTACTTC. It is translated as CASVVRLAEQGQGETQYF.

Remarks on this clonotype: A much more abundant neighbour one base away suggests this may be a read error. CDR3 protein: CASSPLVGYGQYF. In DNA form, the CDR3 reads TGTGCCAGCAGCCCCCTAGTCGGATACGGGCAGTACTTC. The V and J genes are TRBV7-3 and TRBJ2-7; D remains unclear. The CDR3 is 13 amino acids. The germline V gene has CDR1 SGHTA and CDR2 FQGTGA.

This clonotype has ten or more counts. The junction does not match germline at one end; this may be a read error. This rearrangement joins TRBV5-1 to TRBJ2-7; maybe TRBD1 (5 bases). The CDR3 is 11 amino acids. Germline V gene lookup returns CDR1 SGHRS and CDR2 YFSETQ. The CDR3 DNA follows: TGCGCCAGCAGCTTGAACGACAGTCACCACTTC. Translated: CASSLNDSHHF.

Worth noting for this clonotype: A read error may be the cause here, since a much bigger clone is one base away. The CDR3 sequence is CASSLAPQRVWPEAFF. CDR3 bases: TGCGCCAGCAGCTTGGCTCCCCAGAGGGTGTGGCCTGAAGCTTTCTTT. V usage is TRBV5-1 and J usage is TRBJ1-1; D gene ambiguous. Trimming stripped 0 bases from V and 6 bases from J, with 18 bases between. The CDR3 extends over 16 amino acids. From germline, CDR1 is SGHRS and CDR2 YFSETQ.

This chain links TRBV11-2 with TRBJ2-7; D gene ambiguous. Between the trimmed V and J ends, which lost 2 bases and 0 bases, there was a span of 20 bases. The CDR3 runs 18 residues. CDR1 and CDR2 from the germline V gene are SGHAT and FQNNGV. This CDR3 reads CASSLRSPAAQISYEQYF. DNA of the CDR3: TGTGCCAGCAGCTTAAGATCTCCGGCCGCCCAAATCTCCTACGAGCAGTACTTC.

The chain combines TRBV9 with TRBJ1-1, with 10 nucleotides matching TRBD1. Per germline, CDR1 SGDLS and CDR2 YYNGEE. The V gene end was trimmed by 3 bases and the J gene end by 1 base; junction bases not matched to a gene: 3. The CDR3 contains 15 residues. CDR3 sequence (DNA): TGTGCCAGCAGCGCAGACAGGGGGCCGAACACTGAAGCTTTCTTT. It encodes CASSADRGPNTEAFF. Looking up the rest from reference TRBV9 and TRBJ1-1 gives the full variable domain: DSGVTQTPKHLITATGQRVTLRCSPRSGDLSVYWYQQSLDQGLQFLIQYYNGEERAKGNILERFSAQQFPDLHSELNLSSLELGDSALYFCASSADRGPNTEAFFGQGTRLTVV.

This clonotype was counted ten times or more. CDR3 in DNA: TGTGCCAGCAGTGGTATAGGGGGAGGAAACACCATATATTTT. This encodes CASSGIGGGNTIYF. The chain is built from TRBV2 and TRBJ1-3, with TRBD1 as a possible D gene (6 bases). The CDR3 is made up of 14 amino acids. In germline, CDR1 is SNHLY, CDR2 FYNNEI. V dropped 4 bases and J dropped 4 bases, with 11 bases sitting between them.

The V call is TRBV25-1, the J call TRBJ1-2, with TRBD1 matching over 9 bases. The V and J ends lost 8 bases and 1 base, in that order; junction bases with no gene match: 8. Germline values: CDR1 MGHDK, CDR2 SYGVNS. This CDR3 comprises 15 residues. CDR3 region: CASERTGEINYGYTF. The CDR3 DNA follows: TGTGCCAGCGAAAGGACAGGGGAGATTAACTATGGCTACACCTTC.

This clonotype was counted only a few times. The chain uses TRBV20-1 and TRBJ2-6; D not certain. This CDR3 has 19 amino acids. The V end lost 3 bases, the J end lost 4 bases, and 25 bases lay between the germline ends. Germline assignment: CDR1 DFQATT and CDR2 SNEGSKA (reference sequence). CDR3 protein: CSARILHKGSYTGANVLTF. The CDR3 DNA reads as TGCAGTGCTAGGATACTCCACAAGGGTTCATACACCGGGGCCAACGTCCTGACTTTC.

The chain couples TRBV12-3 or TRBV12-4 to TRBJ1-1; 8 bases are a match to TRBD1. Trimming cost V 6 bases and J 4 bases; bases outside gene matches: 7. The CDR3 is 14 residues long. The CDR3 sequence: CASSRTGMLTEAFF. CDR3 nucleotides: TGTGCCAGCAGCCGGACAGGGATGCTCACTGAAGCTTTCTTT.

This clonotype has at least ten counts. V is TRBV6-4 and J is TRBJ1-6, with D unclear. This CDR3 region has 15 residues. The ends were cut back, 0 bases at V and 7 bases at J, with 10 bases in the middle. Germline CDR1 reads MRHNA; CDR2 reads SNTAGT. The CDR3, as DNA: TGTGCCAGCAGTGACTCGAGTTTTGGGAATTCACCCCTCCACTTT. It codes for CASSDSSFGNSPLHF.

This clonotype appeared a few times. The chain recombines TRBV7-8 with TRBJ1-4, with D unresolved. Germline CDR1 and CDR2: SGHVS and FQNEAQ. V gave up 3 bases and J gave up 4 bases, with 18 bases separating them. The CDR3 consists of 17 residues. The CDR3 loop reads CASSLEEVTAHNEKLFF. For the CDR3, the DNA is TGTGCCAGCAGCTTGGAAGAGGTTACAGCACATAATGAAAAACTGTTTTTT.

In its sample, this clonotype was seen many times. V usage is TRBV2 and J usage is TRBJ2-7, with D tentatively TRBD1 (5 bases). Germline lookup yields CDR1 SNHLY and CDR2 FYNNEI. The germline V and J ends were trimmed by 4 bases and 0 bases, with 10 bases remaining between them. The CDR3 sequence is 14 residues long. CDR3 protein: CASSGGHSSYEQYF. DNA of the CDR3: TGTGCCAGCAGTGGAGGACATTCCTCCTACGAGCAGTACTTC. Combining the CDR3 with reference TRBV2 and TRBJ2-7 gives the whole variable domain EPEVTQTPSHQVTQMGQEVILRCVPISNHLYFYWYRQILGQKVEFLVSFYNNEISEKSEIFDDQFSVERPDGSNFTLKIRSTKLEDSAMYFCASSGGHSSYEQYFGPGTRLTVT.

For this clonotype: Since a much larger clone is just one base distant, this may be a read error. The rearrangement uses TRBV9 and TRBJ2-2, with a weak D call TRBD2 (6 bases). Germline lookup yields CDR1 SGDLS and CDR2 YYNGEE. The CDR3 runs 17 residues. The CDR3 bases are TGTGCCAGCAGCGTAGGGGAGTTGCGGGATAACACCGGGGGGCTGTTTTTT. Its protein is CASSVGELRDNTGGLFF.

This clonotype was found many times. The chain links TRBV15 to TRBJ1-4, with TRBD1 matching over 9 bases. The CDR3 consists of 15 residues. V trimming: 2 bases; J trimming: 5 bases; junction bases outside the gene matches: 3. Per germline, CDR1 LNHNV and CDR2 YYDKDF (reference sequence). Written as DNA, the CDR3 is TGTGCCACCAGCAGACGGACAGGGGCGAATGAAAAACTGTTTTTT. It encodes CATSRRTGANEKLFF.

This chain joins TRBV4-1 and TRBJ1-1; the match to TRBD1 covers 8 bases. With 3 bases clipped from V and 2 bases from J, the junction kept 14 bases outside the gene matches. The length of the CDR3 is 18 residues. Germline lookup yields CDR1 MGHRA and CDR2 YSYEKL. Written as DNA, the CDR3 is TGCGCCAGCAGCCACCCACTTGCGGACAGGGCCAGAAACACTGAAGCTTTCTTT. Encoded protein: CASSHPLADRARNTEAFF.

The V and J genes are TRBV20-1 and TRBJ1-5; D perhaps matches TRBD1 (6 bases). Germline CDR1 is DFQATT and CDR2 is SNEGSKA (reference sequence). The V gene lost 0 bases and the J gene lost 5 bases, with 17 bases spanning the gap. This CDR3 has 16 amino acids. CDR3 residues: CSARDPGGAGYQPQHF. The CDR3, as DNA: TGCAGTGCTAGAGATCCCGGGGGCGCGGGCTATCAGCCCCAGCATTTT.